The T cell receptor beta chain described here comes from a study of cytomegalovirus exposure and HLA in healthy donors. About the study: The 95 to 150 validation repertoires used the same platform as the 666 first-cohort repertoires, a later analysis reported.

Produced via immunoSEQ multiplex PCR; TCRdb's table is partial and in-frame only. Of about 360,000 clones in the sample, 86% were seen once. Whole-study findings and limits: It was reportedly the case that the classifier diagnosed cytomegalovirus status with high specificity and sensitivity. TCR sequences were mostly rare, though some public TCRs occurred in many donors.

This clone has only one observation. Its specificity is not known. The source of this sequence is a woman in her late teens or twenties in good health and CMV-seronegative. The specimen was PBMCs.

CDR3 region: CASRSGQGHAGELFF. The CDR3 bases are TGTGCCAGCAGATCTGGACAGGGCCACGCCGGGGAGCTGTTTTTT. This chain connects TRBV6-5 to TRBJ2-2; TRBD1 matches at 8 bases. The CDR3 has 15 amino acids. Looked up from germline, CDR1 is MNHEY and CDR2 is SVGAGI. V dropped 6 bases and J dropped 6; count of bases not matched to a gene: 9.